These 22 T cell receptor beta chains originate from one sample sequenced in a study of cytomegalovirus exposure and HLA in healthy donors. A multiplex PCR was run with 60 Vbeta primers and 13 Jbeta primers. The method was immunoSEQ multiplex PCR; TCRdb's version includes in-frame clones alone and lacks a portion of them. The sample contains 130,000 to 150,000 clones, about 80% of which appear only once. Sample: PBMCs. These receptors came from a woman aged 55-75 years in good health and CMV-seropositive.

The CDR3 here is CASSLGRAGRDTGELFF. The CDR3 DNA follows: TGCGCCAGCAGCTTGGGACGGGCCGGGAGGGACACCGGGGAGCTGTTTTTT. The chain combines TRBV5-1 with TRBJ2-2, with TRBD2 matching 8 bases. The CDR3 runs to 17 residues. Germline CDR1 is SGHRS and CDR2 is YFSETQ. Trimming at V came to 0 bases and at J to 3 bases, leaving 7 bases not matched to a gene. The whole variable domain, remainder taken from reference TRBV5-1 and TRBJ2-2, is KAGVTQTPRYLIKTRGQQVTLSCSPISGHRSVSWYQQTPGQGLQFLFEYFSETQRNKGNFPGRFSGRQFSNSRSEMNVSTLELGDSALYLCASSLGRAGRDTGELFFGEGSRLTVL.

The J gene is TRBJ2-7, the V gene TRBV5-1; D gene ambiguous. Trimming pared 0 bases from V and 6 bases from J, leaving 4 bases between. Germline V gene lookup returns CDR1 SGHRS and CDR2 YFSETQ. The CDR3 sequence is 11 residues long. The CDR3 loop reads CASSLAGEQYF. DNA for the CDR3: TGCGCCAGCAGCTTGGCCGGCGAGCAGTACTTC.

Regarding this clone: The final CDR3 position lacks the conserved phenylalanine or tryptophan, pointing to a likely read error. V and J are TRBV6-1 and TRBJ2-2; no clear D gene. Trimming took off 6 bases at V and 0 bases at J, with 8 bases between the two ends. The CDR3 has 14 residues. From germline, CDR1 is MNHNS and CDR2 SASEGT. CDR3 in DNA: TGTGCCAGCAGAGTGACCCCGAACACCGGGGAGCTGTTTGTT. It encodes CASRVTPNTGELFV.

The CDR3 loop reads CAISESGDLRDQPQHF. The CDR3 nucleotides read TGTGCCATCAGTGAGTCGGGGGACTTAAGAGATCAGCCCCAGCATTTT. The chain recombines TRBV10-3 with TRBJ1-5; perhaps TRBD1 as D (5 bases). Trimming removed 0 bases from V and 5 bases from J, with 14 bases in between. The CDR3 covers 16 residues. Germline V gene sequence: CDR1 ENHRY, CDR2 SYGVKD.

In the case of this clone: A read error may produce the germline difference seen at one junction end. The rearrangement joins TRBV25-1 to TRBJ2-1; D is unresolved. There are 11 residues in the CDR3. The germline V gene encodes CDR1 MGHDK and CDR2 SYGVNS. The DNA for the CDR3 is TGTGCCAGCAGTTCACACAATGGGCAGTTCTTC. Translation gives CASSSHNGQFF. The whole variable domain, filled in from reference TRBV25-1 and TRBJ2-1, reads EADIYQTPRYLVIGTGKKITLECSQTMGHDKMYWYQQDPGMELHLIHYSYGVNSTEKGDLSSESTVSRIRTEHFPLTLESARPSHTSQYLCASSSHNGQFFGPGTRLTVL.

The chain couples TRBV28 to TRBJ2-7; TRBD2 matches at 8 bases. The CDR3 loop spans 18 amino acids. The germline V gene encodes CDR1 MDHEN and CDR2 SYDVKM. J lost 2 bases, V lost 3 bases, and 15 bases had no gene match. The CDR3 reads CASSFVTEWREAPYEQYF. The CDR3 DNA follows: TGTGCCAGCAGTTTTGTTACGGAGTGGCGGGAGGCGCCCTACGAGCAGTACTTC. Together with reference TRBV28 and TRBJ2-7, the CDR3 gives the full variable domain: DVKVTQSSRYLVKRTGEKVFLECVQDMDHENMFWYRQDPGLGLRLIYFSYDVKMKEKGDIPEGYSVSREKKERFSLILESASTNQTSMYLCASSFVTEWREAPYEQYFGPGTRLTVT.

CDR3: CASSSIGTGGNYGYTF. CDR3 DNA sequence: TGTGCCAGCAGCTCCATTGGGACAGGGGGTAACTATGGCTACACCTTC. This chain uses TRBV4-2 with TRBJ1-2; TRBD1 aligns across 11 bases. The germline V gene has CDR1 LGHNA and CDR2 YNFKEQ. The CDR3 spans 16 residues. Trimming took 5 bases from V and 1 from J; bases not matched to a gene: 6.

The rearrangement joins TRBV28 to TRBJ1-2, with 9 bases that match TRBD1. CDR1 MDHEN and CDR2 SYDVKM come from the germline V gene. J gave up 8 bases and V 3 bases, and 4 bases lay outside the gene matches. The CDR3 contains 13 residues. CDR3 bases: TGTGCCAGCAGTTTGGGACAGGGAAGGGGCTACACCTTC. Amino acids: CASSLGQGRGYTF.

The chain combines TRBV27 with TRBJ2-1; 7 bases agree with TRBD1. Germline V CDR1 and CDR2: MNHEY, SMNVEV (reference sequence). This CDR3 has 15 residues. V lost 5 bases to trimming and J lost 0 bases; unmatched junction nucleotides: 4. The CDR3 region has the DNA TGTGCCAGCAGTCTGACAGGGAGCTCCTACAATGAGCAGTTCTTC. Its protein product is CASSLTGSSYNEQFF.

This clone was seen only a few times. CDR3 in amino acids: CASSLETSIHLGQFF. The CDR3 DNA follows: TGTGCCAGCAGCTTGGAGACTAGCATCCACCTGGGGCAGTTCTTC. The V and J genes are TRBV7-2 and TRBJ2-1; 7 bases are a match to TRBD2. Looked up from germline, CDR1 is SGHTA and CDR2 is FQGNSA. This CDR3 has 15 residues. Trimming removed 3 bases from V and 12 bases from J; junction bases left unmatched: 14.

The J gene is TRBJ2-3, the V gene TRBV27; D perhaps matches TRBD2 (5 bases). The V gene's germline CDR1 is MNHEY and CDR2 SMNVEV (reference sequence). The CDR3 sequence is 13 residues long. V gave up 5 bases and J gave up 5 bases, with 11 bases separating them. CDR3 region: CASSPPREDTQYF. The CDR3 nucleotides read TGTGCCAGCAGTCCCCCTCGGGAAGATACGCAGTATTTT.

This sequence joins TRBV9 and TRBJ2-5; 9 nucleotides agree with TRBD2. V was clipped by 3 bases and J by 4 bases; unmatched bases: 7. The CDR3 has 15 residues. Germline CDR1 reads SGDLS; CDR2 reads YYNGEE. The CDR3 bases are TGTGCCAGCAGCGCTTTGGGACTAGCATCAGAGACCCAGTACTTC. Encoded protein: CASSALGLASETQYF.

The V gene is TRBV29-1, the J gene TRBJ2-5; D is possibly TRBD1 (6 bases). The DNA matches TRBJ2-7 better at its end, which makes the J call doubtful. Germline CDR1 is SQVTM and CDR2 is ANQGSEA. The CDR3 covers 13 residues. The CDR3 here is CSVEEVPGVEQYF. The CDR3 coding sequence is TGCAGCGTTGAAGAGGTACCAGGGGTCGAGCAGTACTTC.

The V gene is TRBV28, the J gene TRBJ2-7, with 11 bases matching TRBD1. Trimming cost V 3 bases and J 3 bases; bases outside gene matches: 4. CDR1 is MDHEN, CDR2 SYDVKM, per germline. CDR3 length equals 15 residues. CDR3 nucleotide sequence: TGTGCCAGCAGTTTTGCGGACAGGGGGCACTACGAGCAGTACTTC. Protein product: CASSFADRGHYEQYF.

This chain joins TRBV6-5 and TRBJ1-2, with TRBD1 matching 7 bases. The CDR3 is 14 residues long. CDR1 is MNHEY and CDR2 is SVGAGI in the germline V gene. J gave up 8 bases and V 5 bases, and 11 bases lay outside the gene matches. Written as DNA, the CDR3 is TGTGCCAGCAGTCAAAACGGGCAGGGGGGAGGCTACACCTTC. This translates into CASSQNGQGGGYTF.

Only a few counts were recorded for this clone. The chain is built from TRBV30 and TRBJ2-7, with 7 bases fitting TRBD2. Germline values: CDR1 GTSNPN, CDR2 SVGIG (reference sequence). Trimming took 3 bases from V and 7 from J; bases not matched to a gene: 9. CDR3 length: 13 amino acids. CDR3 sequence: CAWRSSGFQEQYF. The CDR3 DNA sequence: TGTGCCTGGAGGTCTAGCGGCTTTCAGGAGCAGTACTTC.

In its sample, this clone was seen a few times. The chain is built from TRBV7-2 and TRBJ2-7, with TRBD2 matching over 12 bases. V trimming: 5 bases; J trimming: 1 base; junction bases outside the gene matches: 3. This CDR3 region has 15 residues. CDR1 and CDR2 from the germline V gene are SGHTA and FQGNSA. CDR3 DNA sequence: TGTGCCAGCAGCAAGACTAGCGGGAGTTCCTACGAGCAGTACTTC. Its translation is CASSKTSGSSYEQYF. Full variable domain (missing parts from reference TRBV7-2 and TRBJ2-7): GAGVSQSPSNKVTEKGKDVELRCDPISGHTALYWYRQSLGQGLEFLIYFQGNSAPDKSGLPSDRFSAERTGGSVSTLTIQRTQQEDSAVYLCASSKTSGSSYEQYFGPGTRLTVT.

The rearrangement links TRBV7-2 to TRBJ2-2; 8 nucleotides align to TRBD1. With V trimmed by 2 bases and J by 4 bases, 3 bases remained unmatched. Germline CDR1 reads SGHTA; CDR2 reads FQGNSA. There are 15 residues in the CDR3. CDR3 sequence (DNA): TGTGCCAGCAGCTTACAGGGGGCGCTCACCGGGGAGCTGTTTTTT. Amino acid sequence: CASSLQGALTGELFF.

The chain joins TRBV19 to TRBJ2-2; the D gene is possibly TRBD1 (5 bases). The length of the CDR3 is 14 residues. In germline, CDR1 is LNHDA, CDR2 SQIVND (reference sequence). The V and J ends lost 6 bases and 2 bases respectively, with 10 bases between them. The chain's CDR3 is CASRADKNTGELFF. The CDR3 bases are TGTGCCAGTAGGGCGGACAAAAACACCGGGGAGCTGTTTTTT.

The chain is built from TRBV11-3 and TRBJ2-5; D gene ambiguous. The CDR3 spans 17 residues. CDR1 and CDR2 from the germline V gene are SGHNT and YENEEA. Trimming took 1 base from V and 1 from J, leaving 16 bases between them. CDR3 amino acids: CASSLGVVSGTQETQYF. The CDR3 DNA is TGTGCCAGCAGCTTAGGGGTGGTGTCAGGAACCCAAGAGACCCAGTACTTC.

For the CDR3, the DNA is TGTGCCAGTAAGGAGGGTTTGACAGATACGCAGTATTTT. It specifies CASKEGLTDTQYF. The chain carries TRBV19 and TRBJ2-3; possibly TRBD2 for D (6 bases). The V end was cut by 7 bases, the J end by 3 bases, with 11 bases between. The CDR3 runs to 13 residues. CDR1 and CDR2 from the germline V gene are LNHDA and SQIVND (reference sequence).

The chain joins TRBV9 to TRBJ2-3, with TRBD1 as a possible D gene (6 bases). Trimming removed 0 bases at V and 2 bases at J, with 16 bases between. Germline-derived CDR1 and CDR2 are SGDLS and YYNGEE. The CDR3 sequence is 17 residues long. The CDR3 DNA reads TGTGCCAGCAGCGTAGCTACGGGACACTACATCACAGATACGCAGTATTTT. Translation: CASSVATGHYITDTQYF.